A single sample is the source of the 28 T cell receptor beta chains below, sequenced in a study of T cell responses to AZD1222 COVID-19 vaccine. This table comes from immunoSEQ multiplex PCR, and its TCRdb copy is limited to in-frame clones, with some not included. Seen here are about 180,000 clones, around 88% observed once, and the top ten hold more than 9%. This sample comprised peripheral blood, obtained 28 days after the second AZD1222 dose. Receptor source: an adult who received the AZD1222 COVID-19 vaccine.

The chain has TRBV5-1 and TRBJ2-7; D unresolved. The germline gives CDR1 SGHRS, CDR2 YFSETQ. CDR3 length: 12 residues. V gave up 2 bases and J gave up 7 bases, with 10 bases separating them. CDR3 nucleotide sequence: TGCGCCAGCAGCTTCAATGACGGGGAGCAGTACTTC. This sequence encodes CASSFNDGEQYF.

This chain connects TRBV30 to TRBJ2-1; 8 nucleotides align to TRBD1. Looked up from germline, CDR1 is GTSNPN and CDR2 is SVGIG (reference sequence). This CDR3 region has 14 residues. V lost 3 bases to trimming and J lost 7 bases; unmatched junction nucleotides: 8. The CDR3: CAWSAGGVVNEQFF. DNA for the CDR3: TGTGCCTGGAGCGCAGGGGGCGTTGTTAATGAGCAGTTCTTC.

The chain employs TRBV5-6 and TRBJ1-5; tentative D call: TRBD1 (5 bases). The germline V gene encodes CDR1 SGHDT and CDR2 YYEEEE. The CDR3 sequence is 16 residues long. V lost 4 bases and J 2 bases, leaving 16 bases between the germline ends. The CDR3 region is CASSRTTALGNQPQHF. The CDR3, as DNA: TGTGCCAGCAGCCGGACAACAGCTCTTGGCAATCAGCCCCAGCATTTT.

A few counts support this clone. The rearrangement uses TRBV3-1 (or the pseudogene TRBV3-2) and TRBJ2-3; no clear D. CDR1 LGHDT and CDR2 YNNKEL come from the germline V gene (reference sequence). The V gene lost 1 base and the J gene lost 2 bases, with 19 bases spanning the gap. The CDR3 runs 18 residues. The CDR3 bases are TGTGCCAGCAGCCAAGGCCCGACGGCAGATAGACTCACAGATACGCAGTATTTT. Amino acids: CASSQGPTADRLTDTQYF.

The chain uses TRBV5-6 and TRBJ2-3; D gene unclear. The CDR3 contains 13 residues. Trimming removed 0 bases from V and 4 bases from J, with 6 bases in between. CDR1 and CDR2 (germline): SGHDT, YYEEEE. In DNA, the CDR3 is TGTGCCAGCAGCTTGGTCGGGTCAGATACGCAGTATTTT. Residues: CASSLVGSDTQYF.

The chain combines TRBV10-3 with TRBJ2-5; D possibly uses TRBD1 or TRBD2 (5 bases each). Germline V gene data show CDR1 as ENHRY and CDR2 as SYGVKD. The CDR3 runs to 13 residues. The germline V and J ends were trimmed by 5 bases and 5 bases, with 12 bases remaining between them. CDR3: CAISRDPLETQYF. The CDR3 coding sequence is TGTGCCATCAGTAGGGACCCCTTGGAGACCCAGTACTTC.

The CDR3 bases are TGTGCCAGCAGCCGAACTGAGGGTGGGGGCACTGAAGCTTTCTTT. Its translation is CASSRTEGGGTEAFF. This rearrangement joins TRBV6-5 to TRBJ1-1; D is possibly TRBD1 (5 bases). CDR3 length: 15 residues. Trimming cost V 6 bases and J 4 bases, with 18 bases left between them. CDR1 and CDR2 from the germline V gene are MNHEY and SVGAGI.

The chain uses TRBV11-2 and TRBJ2-1; a possible D gene is TRBD1 (6 bases). Trimming cost V 4 bases and J 5 bases, with 12 bases left between them. There are 14 residues in the CDR3. Per the germline V gene, CDR1 is SGHAT and CDR2 is FQNNGV. CDR3 DNA sequence: TGTGCCAGCAGCTCCAGGGGTAACCACAATGAGCAGTTCTTC. Its translation: CASSSRGNHNEQFF.

This clone appeared a few times. The rearrangement uses TRBV4-1 and TRBJ1-5; tentative D call: TRBD1 (6 bases). CDR1 is MGHRA, CDR2 YSYEKL, per germline. The CDR3 loop spans 13 amino acids. Trimming cost V 4 bases and J 8 bases, with 12 bases left between them. The DNA of the CDR3 is TGCGCCAGCAGCCTAATTTCAGGGGAGCCCCAGCATTTT. Translation gives CASSLISGEPQHF.

The chain employs TRBV15 and TRBJ1-6; D might be TRBD1 (5 bases). Germline assignment: CDR1 LNHNV and CDR2 YYDKDF (reference sequence). CDR3 length equals 13 residues. V was cut by 5 bases and J by 6 bases, with 8 bases left in between. CDR3 sequence: CATSPGPNSPLHF. The CDR3 DNA reads as TGTGCCACCAGCCCAGGGCCTAATTCACCCCTCCACTTT.

The chain has TRBV5-5 and TRBJ2-7; D unclear. CDR1 and CDR2 from the germline V gene are SGHKS and YYEKEE (reference sequence). This CDR3 is 13 amino acids long. Trimming removed 1 base at V and 4 bases at J, with 9 bases between. The CDR3 DNA reads as TGTGCCAGCAGCTTGTTTTCGGCTTACGAGCAGTACTTC. Residues: CASSLFSAYEQYF.

This CDR3 reads CASSVGKNTEAFF. The CDR3 DNA sequence: TGTGCCAGCAGCGTAGGGAAGAACACTGAAGCTTTCTTT. This chain connects TRBV7-2 to TRBJ1-1; no reliable D call. Germline lookup yields CDR1 SGHTA and CDR2 FQGNSA. This CDR3 has 13 residues. Deletions cut 5 bases from V and 1 base from J, with 8 bases between.

This clone was recorded only once. V gene TRBV6-5 combines with J gene TRBJ1-1; no clear D gene. There are 13 residues in the CDR3. Deletions cut 5 bases from V and 3 bases from J, with 10 bases between. CDR1 is MNHEY, CDR2 SVGAGI, per germline. As DNA, the CDR3 is TGTGCCAGCAGTATCATTGGAGACACTGAAGCTTTCTTT. It specifies CASSIIGDTEAFF.

This rearrangement joins TRBV5-1 to TRBJ2-7, with D possibly being TRBD1 (5 bases). The germline CDR1 and CDR2 sequences are SGHRS and YFSETQ. Trimming removed 1 base from V and 3 bases from J, with 26 bases in between. The CDR3 runs to 19 residues. In DNA, the CDR3 is TGCGCCAGCAGCTTGTCCCGGGCAGGGCCAGGATCCAAGGTCTACGAGCAGTACTTC. It specifies CASSLSRAGPGSKVYEQYF.

This chain uses TRBV3-1 (or the pseudogene TRBV3-2) with TRBJ2-5; TRBD1 is a possible D gene (6 bases). Germline V lookup: CDR1 LGHDT, CDR2 YNNKEL (reference sequence). V shed 0 bases and J shed 2 bases, with 10 bases lying between them. The CDR3 contains 15 residues. The CDR3 protein is CASSQDSGEQETQYF. The CDR3 DNA reads as TGTGCCAGCAGCCAAGACTCAGGGGAACAAGAGACCCAGTACTTC.

The chain couples TRBV7-8 to TRBJ2-6; TRBD1 might be the D (5 bases). The V and J ends lost 1 base and 1 base respectively, with 14 bases between them. CDR1 and CDR2 (germline): SGHVS, FQNEAQ. CDR3 length: 18 amino acids. The DNA for the CDR3 is TGTGCCAGCAGCTTAGGGGCTCGTGGGGCTTCTGGGGCCAACGTCCTGACTTTC. It codes for CASSLGARGASGANVLTF. Full variable domain (missing parts from reference TRBV7-8 and TRBJ2-6): GAGVSQSPRYKVAKRGQDVALRCDPISGHVSLFWYQQALGQGPEFLTYFQNEAQLDKSGLPSDRFFAERPEGSVSTLKIQRTQQEDSAVYLCASSLGARGASGANVLTFGAGSRLTVL.

V and J are TRBV10-1 and TRBJ1-1; D perhaps matches TRBD1 (5 bases). V shed 9 bases and J shed 7 bases, with 15 bases lying between them. This CDR3 spans 12 amino acids. Germline values: CDR1 WNHNN, CDR2 SYGVQD (reference sequence). The CDR3 coding sequence is TGCGCCAGTACCGGGGGGGGTGGTGAAGCTTTCTTT. Encoded protein: CASTGGGGEAFF.

This clone was found a few times. The genes are TRBV20-1 and TRBJ2-5; maybe TRBD2 (5 bases). The CDR3 is 11 residues long. Trimming took off 3 bases at V and 5 bases at J, with 7 bases between the two ends. From germline, CDR1 is DFQATT and CDR2 SNEGSKA (reference sequence). Written as DNA, the CDR3 is TGCAGTGCTAGCGGGGATGAGACCCAGTACTTC. This translates into CSASGDETQYF.

The V gene is TRBV5-1, the J gene TRBJ2-5; D may match TRBD1 or TRBD2 (6 bases each). Germline V gives CDR1 SGHRS, CDR2 YFSETQ. V dropped 0 bases and J dropped 0 bases, with 15 bases sitting between them. This CDR3 has 17 residues. In DNA, the CDR3 is TGCGCCAGCAGCTTGGTTAGGGGGACTCTTTACCAAGAGACCCAGTACTTC. Encoded protein: CASSLVRGTLYQETQYF.

The V gene is TRBV21-1, the J gene TRBJ1-2; the table's D call of TRBD1 was not tested on the DNA. TRBV21-1 represents a pseudogene. The length of the CDR3 is 16 residues. The CDR3 is CASSKAWQGGRGGYTF. CDR3 nucleotide sequence: TGTGCCAGCAGCAAAGCATGGCAGGGGGGCCGGGGCGGCTACACCTTC.

CDR3 DNA: TGTGCCAGCCGCGAGGAGGTCGGGGGGGGCTACACTGAAGCTTTCTTT. Protein: CASREEVGGGYTEAFF. The rearrangement uses TRBV28 and TRBJ1-1; perhaps TRBD1 as D (6 bases). The germline CDR1 and CDR2 sequences are MDHEN and SYDVKM. The CDR3 runs to 16 residues. V shed 8 bases and J shed 3 bases, with 22 bases lying between them.

The chain has TRBV5-1 and TRBJ1-1; maybe TRBD1 (6 bases). This CDR3 is built from 14 residues. Per the germline V gene, CDR1 is SGHRS and CDR2 is YFSETQ. V was clipped by 4 bases and J by 3 bases, with 13 bases between them. The CDR3 DNA sequence: TGCGCCAGCAGCGAATCGGGGGCCTACACTGAAGCTTTCTTT. It yields the protein CASSESGAYTEAFF.

This clone was found a few times. The V call is TRBV5-1, the J call TRBJ1-1; maybe TRBD1 (5 bases). V shed 6 bases and J shed 0 bases, with 12 bases lying between them. CDR3 length: 14 amino acids. CDR1 SGHRS and CDR2 YFSETQ come from the germline V gene. This chain's CDR3 is CASNPGTMNTEAFF. Here the CDR3 DNA reads TGCGCCAGCAACCCCGGGACGATGAACACTGAAGCTTTCTTT.

This chain joins TRBV30 and TRBJ1-6; TRBD1 matches at 12 bases. Trimming took 2 bases from V and 0 from J; bases not matched to a gene: 14. Germline lookup yields CDR1 GTSNPN and CDR2 SVGIG (reference sequence). This CDR3 region has 21 residues. The CDR3 is CAWSRTFGTGGTSSYNSPLHF. The CDR3 DNA reads as TGTGCCTGGAGTCGCACCTTCGGGACAGGGGGCACGAGCTCCTATAATTCACCCCTCCACTTT.

The V and J genes are TRBV6-1 and TRBJ1-3; D perhaps matches TRBD1 (5 bases). V lost 3 bases and J 1 base, leaving 13 bases between the germline ends. The CDR3 runs 16 residues. Germline CDR1 and CDR2: MNHNS and SASEGT. Here the CDR3 reads CASSEGVVRSGNTIYF. In DNA, the CDR3 is TGTGCCAGCAGTGAGGGGGTTGTAAGGTCTGGAAACACCATATATTTT.

CDR3 amino acids: CAILSRGKVNTEAFF. DNA for the CDR3: TGTGCCATCCTGAGTAGGGGGAAGGTGAACACTGAAGCTTTCTTT. This sequence joins TRBV28 and TRBJ1-1; D is perhaps TRBD1 (6 bases). The CDR3 is made up of 15 amino acids. V lost 10 bases, J lost 0 bases, and 18 bases lay in between. Germline values: CDR1 MDHEN, CDR2 SYDVKM.

This clone has only one observation. The chain links TRBV6-2 or TRBV6-3 to TRBJ2-7; D unclear. Germline CDR1 MNHEY, CDR2 SVGEGT. Trimming took off 0 bases at V and 0 bases at J, with 15 bases between the two ends. The CDR3 loop spans 17 amino acids. The CDR3 DNA reads as TGTGCCAGCAGTTACTCGCGAGGCCTCGCCCTCTCCTACGAGCAGTACTTC. Translated, it gives CASSYSRGLALSYEQYF.

The chain combines TRBV19 with TRBJ1-2; D is uncertain. CDR3 size: 14 residues. From germline, CDR1 is LNHDA and CDR2 SQIVND (reference sequence). V was shortened by 2 bases and J by 6 bases, with 13 bases between the two germline ends. DNA of the CDR3: TGTGCCAGTAGTATAATAGTGTCCGGGAATGGCTACACCTTC. Amino acids: CASSIIVSGNGYTF.